This TCR beta chain was captured by sequencing in a study of shared T cell receptors in the human thymus. The repertoire was sequenced with immunoSEQ multiplex PCR; TCRdb's copy has only in-frame clones and lacks some. Of under 850,000 clones in the sample, 85% to 90% are singletons; the top ten hold 0.0095% to 0.013%. J gave up 5 bases and V 5 bases, and 11 bases lay outside the gene matches. Per the germline V gene, CDR1 is MNHEY and CDR2 is SMNVEV (reference sequence). This CDR3 contains 19 residues. This sample was shared with a second study, whose subject was human thymus T cells. That paper adds: Finnish infants who were healthy and having corrective surgery for congenital heart defects made up the donors. Thymus tissue was removed during corrective cardiac surgery. In thymic and blood repertoires alike, V and J usage looked biased.

The sequencing input was thymocytes. The chain combines TRBV27 with TRBJ2-2, with 16 positions matching TRBD2. This clonotype originated in a boy under two years old with a congenital heart defect. The CDR3 DNA reads TGTGCCAGCAGTCCTCCGGGACTAGCGGGAGGGCGTGGGACCGGGGAGCTGTTTTTT. Protein sequence: CASSPPGLAGGRGTGELFF.